The sequence of this TCR beta chain was determined in a study of read filtering for tumor transcriptome and immune sequencing. As for the study in general: Patients were 17 male and 11 to 15 female, mean age around 70 years, range roughly 47 to 85.

This library used roughly 0.4 ug RNA and molecular barcoded adaptors spanning alpha/delta and beta/gamma chains. TCRdb processed the reads anew with MiXCR; each CDR3 protein has one entry. The sample shows around 140,000 distinct CDR3 sequences, approximately 13% of them seen only once. This clonotype has a count of ten or more. Looked up from germline, CDR1 is GTSNPN and CDR2 is SVGIG (reference sequence). The ends were cut back, 2 bases at V and 8 bases at J, with 13 bases in the middle. This CDR3 spans 13 amino acids. The TCR sequence derives from a donor at least 40 years old with multiple myeloma. This rearrangement joins TRBV30 to TRBJ1-5; D uncertain. The sample was a population of CD138-negative cells sorted from bone marrow. The CDR3 region has the DNA TGTGCCTGGAGTATCTCGGCCGGGAAGCCCCAGCATTTT. Translation gives CAWSISAGKPQHF.